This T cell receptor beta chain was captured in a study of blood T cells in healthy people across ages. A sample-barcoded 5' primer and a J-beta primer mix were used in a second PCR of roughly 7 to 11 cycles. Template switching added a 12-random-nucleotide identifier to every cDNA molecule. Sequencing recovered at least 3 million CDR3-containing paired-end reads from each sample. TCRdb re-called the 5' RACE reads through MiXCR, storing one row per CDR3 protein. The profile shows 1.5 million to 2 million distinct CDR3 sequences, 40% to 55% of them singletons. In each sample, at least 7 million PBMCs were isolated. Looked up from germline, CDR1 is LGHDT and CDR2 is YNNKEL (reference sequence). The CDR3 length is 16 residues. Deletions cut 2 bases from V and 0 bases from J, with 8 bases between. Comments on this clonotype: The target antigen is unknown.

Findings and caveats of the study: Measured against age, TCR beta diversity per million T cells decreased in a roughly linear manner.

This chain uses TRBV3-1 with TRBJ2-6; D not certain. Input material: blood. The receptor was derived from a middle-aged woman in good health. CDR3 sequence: CASSQKTPSGANVLTF. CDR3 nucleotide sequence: TGTGCCAGCAGCCAAAAGACCCCCTCTGGGGCCAACGTCCTGACTTTC.